Listed below are T cell receptor beta chains from one sample, sequenced in a study of cytomegalovirus exposure and HLA in healthy donors. Libraries were prepared by immunoSEQ multiplex PCR; TCRdb keeps only in-frame clonotypes and omits some of them. The profile shows 170,000 or so clones, approximately 80% of them singletons. Source material: PBMCs. These receptors were collected from a woman in her fifties or sixties in good health and CMV-seronegative. Each CDR3 is given with its conserved first and last residue. The order of the fields is J gene, clone size, D gene, V gene, CDR3 DNA, CDR3 protein. The D gene is left open where the match is weak. Clone size, where shown, is once, few, many, or a class for clones that have expanded.

J: TRBJ2-5
size: -
D: TRBD2
V: TRBV5-1
DNA: TGCGCCAGCAGCTTGGTCTCGGGGGGACAAGAGACCCAGTACTTC
CDR3: CASSLVSGGQETQYF

J: TRBJ2-2
size: -
D: TRBD2
V: TRBV9
DNA: TGTGCCAGCAGCCCTCGCGGTAGCGGGGCGAACACCGGGGAGCTGTTTTTT
CDR3: CASSPRGSGANTGELFF

J: TRBJ2-5
size: -
D: -
V: TRBV29-1
DNA: TGCAGCGTTCTCAGGGGAGGGAGGGAGACCCAGTACTTC
CDR3: CSVLRGGRETQYF

J: TRBJ1-5
size: -
D: -
V: TRBV5-4
DNA: TGTGCCAGCAGTCTGGGACCCGACAGGAGCAATCAGCCCCAGCATTTT
CDR3: CASSLGPDRSNQPQHF

J: TRBJ2-7
size: -
D: TRBD2
V: TRBV5-1
DNA: TGCGCCAGCAGCAATATGGGGACTAGCGTAGGCGAGCAGTACTTC
CDR3: CASSNMGTSVGEQYF

J: TRBJ1-1
size: -
D: -
V: TRBV5-1
DNA: TGCGCCAGCAGCCCCGAACGACTTACTGAAGCTTTCTTT
CDR3: CASSPERLTEAFF

J: TRBJ2-3
size: -
D: -
V: TRBV7-9
DNA: TGTGCCAGCAGCTTGACTAGAGGGGGCGGCACAGATACGCAGTATTTT
CDR3: CASSLTRGGGTDTQYF

J: TRBJ2-3
size: -
D: -
V: TRBV27
DNA: TGTGCCAGCCTTAATCTTGGGCGGGCAGCAGATACGCAGTATTTT
CDR3: CASLNLGRAADTQYF

J: TRBJ2-5
size: once
D: TRBD2
V: TRBV27
DNA: TGTGCCAGCAGTGGGGAGGGAAGGCAGGAGACCCAGTACTTC
CDR3: CASSGEGRQETQYF

J: TRBJ2-3
size: once
D: -
V: TRBV5-6
DNA: TGTGCCAGCAGCTTGGCACAGTCAGATACGCAGTATTTT
CDR3: CASSLAQSDTQYF

J: TRBJ2-2
size: few
D: -
V: TRBV28
DNA: TGTGCCAGCGATCGCCGGGATAACACCGGGGAGCTGTTTTTT
CDR3: CASDRRDNTGELFF

J: TRBJ1-6
size: -
D: -
V: TRBV9
DNA: TGTGCCAGCAGCGCAACAGATCAGGCTAATTCACCCCTCCACTTT
CDR3: CASSATDQANSPLHF

J: TRBJ2-3
size: -
D: TRBD1
V: TRBV11-3
DNA: TGTGCCAGCAGTTTGGGACAGGGGGCCGAAGATACGCAGTATTTT
CDR3: CASSLGQGAEDTQYF

J: TRBJ1-1
size: -
D: -
V: TRBV9
DNA: TGTGCCAGCAGCGGCGCGTCGGGGTTCACTGAAGCTTTCTTT
CDR3: CASSGASGFTEAFF

J: TRBJ2-2
size: -
D: -
V: TRBV6-5
DNA: TGTGCCAGCAGAACTACGGTCAGGGCCGGGGAGCTGTTTTTT
CDR3: CASRTTVRAGELFF